Listed below are T cell receptor beta chains from one sample, sequenced in a study of blood T cells in healthy people across ages. TCRdb itself ran the 5' RACE reads through MiXCR, one entry per CDR3 protein. The sample lists about 800,000 distinct CDR3 sequences, roughly 64% occurring once. Sequenced input: blood. Receptors originate from a man younger than 45 in good health. Both conserved end residues are part of each CDR3. D genes are given only for firm matches. Rows give clone size only sometimes, using once, few, many, or a class for an expanded clone.

v_call: TRBV20-1
j_call: TRBJ2-1
d_call: TRBD2
clone_size: .
cdr3_aa: CSARGTSGDRYNEQFF
cdr3_nt: TGCAGTGCTAGAGGGACTAGCGGAGATAGATACAATGAGCAGTTCTTC

v_call: TRBV29-1
j_call: TRBJ1-1
d_call: .
clone_size: .
cdr3_aa: CSVEGKTGANTEAFF
cdr3_nt: TGCAGCGTTGAGGGGAAGACAGGCGCCAACACTGAAGCTTTCTTT

v_call: TRBV28
j_call: TRBJ1-1
d_call: .
clone_size: .
cdr3_aa: CASSPGTRVNQAEAFF
cdr3_nt: TGTGCCAGCAGCCCCGGGACGAGGGTCAATCAGGCTGAAGCTTTCTTT

v_call: TRBV29-1
j_call: TRBJ1-2
d_call: TRBD1
clone_size: .
cdr3_aa: CSVKTDRDSPDYGYTF
cdr3_nt: TGCAGCGTTAAAACGGACAGGGACTCCCCCGATTATGGCTACACCTTC

v_call: TRBV7-2
j_call: TRBJ1-2
d_call: .
clone_size: .
cdr3_aa: CASSRTSDSNYGYTF
cdr3_nt: TGTGCCAGCAGCCGTACATCGGATTCTAACTATGGCTACACCTTC

v_call: TRBV6-2/TRBV6-3
j_call: TRBJ2-7
d_call: .
clone_size: .
cdr3_aa: CASSVVPYEQYF
cdr3_nt: TGTGCCAGCAGTGTCGTCCCCTACGAGCAGTACTTC

v_call: TRBV9
j_call: TRBJ2-3
d_call: .
clone_size: .
cdr3_aa: CASSPRTSISTDTQYF
cdr3_nt: TGTGCCAGCAGCCCCCGGACCTCGATAAGCACAGATACGCAGTATTTT

v_call: TRBV2
j_call: TRBJ2-6
d_call: .
clone_size: .
cdr3_aa: CASRTPSAGANVLTF
cdr3_nt: TGTGCCAGCAGGACACCTAGCGCGGGGGCCAACGTCCTGACTTTC

v_call: TRBV6-1
j_call: TRBJ1-4
d_call: TRBD1
clone_size: .
cdr3_aa: CASSEWDRGGEKLFF
cdr3_nt: TGTGCCAGCAGTGAATGGGACAGGGGAGGTGAAAAACTGTTTTTT

v_call: TRBV6-5
j_call: TRBJ2-5
d_call: .
clone_size: .
cdr3_aa: CASEETQYF
cdr3_nt: TGTGCCAGCGAAGAGACCCAGTACTTC

v_call: TRBV7-9
j_call: TRBJ2-7
d_call: .
clone_size: .
cdr3_aa: CTSSSPTHHPYEQYF
cdr3_nt: TGTACCAGCAGCTCTCCGACCCATCATCCCTACGAGCAGTACTTC

v_call: TRBV5-1
j_call: TRBJ2-7
d_call: .
clone_size: few
cdr3_aa: CASSKDTYEQYF
cdr3_nt: TGCGCCAGCAGCAAGGACACCTACGAGCAGTACTTC

v_call: TRBV4-2
j_call: TRBJ2-5
d_call: TRBD2
clone_size: once
cdr3_aa: CASSQEWREGETQYF
cdr3_nt: TGTGCCAGCAGCCAAGAGTGGCGGGAGGGTGAGACCCAGTACTTC

v_call: TRBV20-1
j_call: TRBJ2-7
d_call: .
clone_size: many
cdr3_aa: CSAEPSGYLYEQYF
cdr3_nt: TGCAGTGCTGAACCCTCAGGCTACCTCTACGAGCAGTACTTC

v_call: TRBV7-2
j_call: TRBJ2-3
d_call: TRBD2
clone_size: .
cdr3_aa: CASTPSRGADTQYF
cdr3_nt: TGTGCCAGCACTCCCTCACGGGGGGCAGATACGCAGTATTTT

v_call: TRBV6-5
j_call: TRBJ1-4
d_call: .
clone_size: .
cdr3_aa: CASSAGWNEKLFF
cdr3_nt: TGTGCCAGCAGTGCGGGGTGGAATGAAAAACTGTTTTTT

v_call: TRBV5-1
j_call: TRBJ1-5
d_call: .
clone_size: .
cdr3_aa: CASSPLGGDQPQHF
cdr3_nt: TGCGCCAGCAGCCCCCTCGGGGGCGATCAGCCCCAGCATTTT

v_call: TRBV6-1
j_call: TRBJ2-7
d_call: .
clone_size: few
cdr3_aa: CASRNGYEQYF
cdr3_nt: TGTGCCAGCAGGAACGGGTACGAGCAGTACTTC

v_call: TRBV11-2
j_call: TRBJ2-7
d_call: TRBD1
clone_size: .
cdr3_aa: CASSFPRQGPQSSYEQYF
cdr3_nt: TGTGCCAGCAGCTTTCCCCGACAGGGACCGCAAAGCTCCTACGAGCAGTACTTC

v_call: TRBV28
j_call: TRBJ1-5
d_call: .
clone_size: .
cdr3_aa: CASSWSGQPQHF
cdr3_nt: TGTGCCAGCAGTTGGTCCGGTCAGCCCCAGCATTTT

v_call: TRBV5-1
j_call: TRBJ2-1
d_call: .
clone_size: .
cdr3_aa: CASSPRPQVFYNEQFF
cdr3_nt: TGCGCCAGCAGTCCAAGGCCACAGGTCTTTTACAATGAGCAGTTCTTC

v_call: TRBV2
j_call: TRBJ2-6
d_call: .
clone_size: .
cdr3_aa: CASSGGQSYSGANVLTF
cdr3_nt: TGTGCCAGCAGTGGTGGACAGTCGTACTCTGGGGCCAACGTCCTGACTTTC

v_call: TRBV12-3/TRBV12-4
j_call: TRBJ1-2
d_call: .
clone_size: .
cdr3_aa: CASSLGRQVLFNYGYTF
cdr3_nt: TGTGCCAGCAGTTTGGGGCGTCAGGTGTTATTTAACTATGGCTACACCTTC

v_call: TRBV20-1
j_call: TRBJ1-5
d_call: .
clone_size: .
cdr3_aa: CSARPGGNQPQHF
cdr3_nt: TGCAGTGCTCGGCCGGGCGGCAATCAGCCCCAGCATTTT

v_call: TRBV7-3
j_call: TRBJ2-3
d_call: .
clone_size: .
cdr3_aa: CASSLSPTVTDTQYF
cdr3_nt: TGTGCCAGCAGCTTAAGCCCGACAGTCACAGATACGCAGTATTTT

v_call: TRBV12-3/TRBV12-4
j_call: TRBJ1-4
d_call: TRBD1
clone_size: .
cdr3_aa: CASSPGQGLGTNEKLFF
cdr3_nt: TGTGCCAGCAGTCCGGGACAGGGGCTTGGAACTAATGAAAAACTGTTTTTT

v_call: TRBV28
j_call: TRBJ2-1
d_call: TRBD1
clone_size: .
cdr3_aa: CASSSGQGGRYNEQFF
cdr3_nt: TGTGCCAGCAGTTCCGGACAGGGTGGTCGTTACAATGAGCAGTTCTTC

v_call: TRBV7-8
j_call: TRBJ1-5
d_call: .
clone_size: once
cdr3_aa: CASSPRTGVQPQHF
cdr3_nt: TGTGCCAGCAGCCCCCGGACGGGGGTTCAGCCCCAGCATTTT

v_call: TRBV28
j_call: TRBJ2-3
d_call: .
clone_size: .
cdr3_aa: CASSFQGWDTQYF
cdr3_nt: TGTGCCAGCAGTTTCCAGGGGTGGGATACGCAGTATTTT